The 22 T cell receptor beta chains below come from one sample, sequenced in a study of blood T cells in healthy people across ages. Primed by a sample-barcoded 5' primer and a J-beta primer mix, a second PCR proceeded for 7 to 11 cycles. TCRdb processed the 5' RACE reads anew with MiXCR; each CDR3 protein has one entry. The table shows about 640,000 distinct CDR3 sequences, with about 28% occurring only once. The sequencing sample was made of blood. The receptors derive from a woman of 80 years or more in good health.

At least ten counts were recorded for this clonotype. V and J are TRBV3-1 and TRBJ2-3; 7 bases are shared with TRBD2. Unmatched junction bases numbered 1, after V lost 1 base and J lost 3 bases. Germline V gene lookup returns CDR1 LGHDT and CDR2 YNNKEL (reference sequence). CDR3 length equals 14 residues. In DNA, the CDR3 is TGTGCCAGCAGCCAAGGCGGGGGAACAGATACGCAGTATTTT. Protein sequence: CASSQGGGTDTQYF.

This clonotype was recorded at least ten times. CDR3 protein: CSARGPLRDEQFF. CDR3 sequence (DNA): TGCAGTGCTAGAGGTCCTCTACGGGATGAGCAGTTCTTC. The genes are TRBV20-1 and TRBJ2-1; D gene uncertain. This CDR3 region has 13 residues. CDR1 and CDR2 from the germline V gene are DFQATT and SNEGSKA (reference sequence). V lost 1 base to trimming and J lost 8 bases, with 12 bases between them.

In regard to this clonotype: A single base separates this from a much larger clone, so it may be a read error. The V call is TRBV7-2, the J call TRBJ2-2; 7 bases are a match to TRBD1. This CDR3 is built from 15 residues. The germline gives CDR1 SGHTA, CDR2 FQGNSA. The DNA for the CDR3 is TGTGCCAGCAGATCGCCGACAGGGCTCACCGGGGAGCCGTTTTTT. Translated: CASRSPTGLTGEPFF.

This clonotype was seen a handful of times. This rearrangement joins TRBV30 to TRBJ2-3; D not resolved. Germline values: CDR1 GTSNPN, CDR2 SVGIG (reference sequence). CDR3 length: 14 residues. Trimming removed 2 bases at V and 4 bases at J, with 13 bases between. In DNA, the CDR3 is TGTGCCTGGAGTCGGGTGGGGTTGGCAGATACGCAGTATTTT. It yields the protein CAWSRVGLADTQYF.

The V and J genes are TRBV28 and TRBJ1-6; 9 bases fit TRBD1. The CDR3 contains 15 residues. Germline CDR1 reads MDHEN; CDR2 reads SYDVKM. Trimming removed 8 bases from V and 9 bases from J; junction bases left unmatched: 11. CDR3 bases: TGTGCCAGCTATGGAACCGGGACAGGGACTTCACCCCTCCACTTT. Residues: CASYGTGTGTSPLHF.

V gene TRBV28 combines with J gene TRBJ2-7; D is uncertain. The CDR3 has 12 residues. CDR1 is MDHEN, CDR2 SYDVKM, per germline. V lost 1 base and J lost 7, with 8 bases in between. In DNA form, the CDR3 reads TGTGCCAGCAGTTTATATAATCAAGAGCAGTACTTC. Protein product: CASSLYNQEQYF.

The sample holds many counts of this clonotype. The genes are TRBV12-3 or TRBV12-4 and TRBJ1-5; 11 nucleotides line up with TRBD1. V trimming: 8 bases; J trimming: 6 bases; junction bases outside the gene matches: 6. The CDR3 loop spans 14 amino acids. The CDR3 bases are TGTGCCAGCGCCGGGACAGGGGGGGGTCAGCCCCAGCATTTT. Translating gives CASAGTGGGQPQHF.

This clonotype was detected ten times or more. The chain has TRBV7-2 and TRBJ2-5, with 8 bases identical to TRBD1. Germline CDR1 and CDR2: SGHTA and FQGNSA. The CDR3 spans 15 residues. V was pared by 5 bases and J by 5 bases, with 10 bases of the junction left unmatched. The CDR3 loop is CASSRDRTSGETQYF. In DNA form, the CDR3 reads TGTGCCAGCAGCAGGGACAGGACATCAGGGGAGACCCAGTACTTC.

This clonotype has at least ten counts. The chain uses TRBV20-1 and TRBJ1-4; tentative D call: TRBD1 (6 bases). In germline, CDR1 is DFQATT, CDR2 SNEGSKA (reference sequence). This CDR3 is 14 amino acids long. V lost 6 bases, J lost 8 bases, and 19 bases lay in between. CDR3 coding DNA: TGCAGTGCCCCTGAAACAGGGAGGGCGGAAAAACTGTTTTTT. This codes for CSAPETGRAEKLFF.

The table lists this clonotype with a few counts. This chain uses TRBV28 with TRBJ1-2, with D perhaps TRBD1 (5 bases). The CDR3 is made up of 16 amino acids. Germline assignment: CDR1 MDHEN and CDR2 SYDVKM. V gave up 8 bases and J gave up 0 bases, with 19 bases separating them. CDR3 loop: CASAPWGGITNYGYTF. The CDR3 coding sequence is TGTGCCAGCGCCCCGTGGGGCGGAATAACTAACTATGGCTACACCTTC.

In the case of this clonotype: At one boundary the junction diverges from the germline segment, which might be a read error. V usage is TRBV5-1 and J usage is TRBJ2-7; D may be TRBD2 (5 bases). CDR1 is SGHRS and CDR2 is YFSETQ in the germline V gene. The CDR3 is 13 amino acids. The CDR3 nucleotides read TGCGCCAGCAGCCCGTCGGGAACCTACGAGCGGTACTTC. This encodes CASSPSGTYERYF.

In the case of this clonotype: This may be a read error: a much more frequent sequence differs by one nucleotide. The rearrangement joins TRBV20-1 to TRBJ1-2, with D unresolved. CDR1 is DFQATT and CDR2 is SNEGSKA in the germline V gene (reference sequence). CDR3 length: 12 residues. In nucleotides, the CDR3 is TGCAGTGCTAGACACCTAAGCTATGACTACACCTTC. Its protein product is CSARHLSYDYTF.

This clonotype was detected many times. J is TRBJ2-1 and V is TRBV28; possible D gene TRBD1, 7 bases. Trimming took off 6 bases at V and 8 bases at J, with 20 bases between the two ends. The CDR3 is 15 amino acids. Germline V gives CDR1 MDHEN, CDR2 SYDVKM. Here the CDR3 reads CASSRPRGRIDEQFF. In DNA, the CDR3 is TGTGCCAGCAGCCGCCCCAGGGGGAGGATCGATGAGCAGTTCTTC. The whole variable domain, filled in from reference TRBV28 and TRBJ2-1, reads DVKVTQSSRYLVKRTGEKVFLECVQDMDHENMFWYRQDPGLGLRLIYFSYDVKMKEKGDIPEGYSVSREKKERFSLILESASTNQTSMYLCASSRPRGRIDEQFFGPGTRLTVL.

This clonotype was recorded at least ten times. The chain uses TRBV5-1 and TRBJ1-1, with a possible D match to TRBD1 (5 bases). The CDR3 length is 15 residues. The germline CDR1 and CDR2 sequences are SGHRS and YFSETQ. Trimming took off 0 bases at V and 2 bases at J, with 11 bases between the two ends. In DNA form, the CDR3 reads TGCGCCAGCAGCTTGGGCGAGGGGCCAAACACTGAAGCTTTCTTT. Amino acid sequence: CASSLGEGPNTEAFF.

V usage is TRBV7-2 and J usage is TRBJ2-7; either TRBD1 or TRBD2 may supply D (6 bases each). This CDR3 has 15 amino acids. V was trimmed by 6 bases and J by 3 bases, leaving 18 bases between them. The germline V gene has CDR1 SGHTA and CDR2 FQGNSA. The CDR3 nucleotides are TGTGCCAGCAGTTTTTCGGGGGCCATATTCTACGAGCAGTACTTC. It codes for CASSFSGAIFYEQYF.

The gene calls are TRBV9 and TRBJ2-3; 9 bases line up with TRBD2. CDR1 is SGDLS and CDR2 is YYNGEE in the germline V gene. V lost 0 bases, J lost 2 bases, and 4 bases stayed unmatched. CDR3 length: 16 amino acids. This chain's CDR3 is CASSVGSSGDTDTQYF. CDR3 DNA sequence: TGTGCCAGCAGCGTAGGATCTAGCGGGGACACAGATACGCAGTATTTT.

This clonotype was observed once. This may stem from a read error, because a much larger clone lies one nucleotide away. The chain links TRBV24-1 to TRBJ2-6; TRBD1 matches 8 bases. Germline CDR1 reads KGHDR; CDR2 reads SFDVKD. The CDR3 loop spans 16 amino acids. CDR3 DNA sequence: TGTGCCACCAGTGACCCGACAGGGGTCGGGGCCAACGTCCGGACTTTC. Encoded protein: CATSDPTGVGANVRTF.

There are many counts of this clonotype. This chain links TRBV5-1 with TRBJ1-1; no clear D. Per germline, CDR1 SGHRS and CDR2 YFSETQ. This CDR3 has 14 residues. The V gene lost 0 bases and the J gene lost 7 bases, with 13 bases spanning the gap. In DNA form, the CDR3 reads TGCGCCAGCAGCTTGGGACGGACCCGTTTTGAAGCTTTCTTT. It yields the protein CASSLGRTRFEAFF. Complete variable domain (other parts from reference TRBV5-1 and TRBJ1-1): KAGVTQTPRYLIKTRGQQVTLSCSPISGHRSVSWYQQTPGQGLQFLFEYFSETQRNKGNFPGRFSGRQFSNSRSEMNVSTLELGDSALYLCASSLGRTRFEAFFGQGTRLTVV.

Written as DNA, the CDR3 is TGTGCCATCAGTAAAACCGGGACGGAGGACACTGAAGCTTTCTTT. Translated, it gives CAISKTGTEDTEAFF. This sequence joins TRBV10-3 and TRBJ1-1; possible D gene TRBD1, 5 bases. The CDR3 sequence is 15 residues long. Trimming stripped 5 bases from V and 3 bases from J, with 16 bases between. Germline loops: CDR1 ENHRY, CDR2 SYGVKD.

This clonotype appeared a few times. This sequence may be a read error, since a much larger clone differs from it by one base. V and J are TRBV6-2 or TRBV6-3 and TRBJ2-5, with 12 bases fitting TRBD1. The CDR3 spans 16 residues. The V gene's germline CDR1 is MNHEY and CDR2 SVGEGT. V lost 5 bases to trimming and J lost 11 bases; unmatched junction nucleotides: 15. CDR3 bases: TGTGCCAGCAGTCCCCCGGGACAGGGGGCGCGGAATGAGCAGTACTTC. Its protein product is CASSPPGQGARNEQYF.

This clonotype was detected ten times or more. This chain uses TRBV20-1 with TRBJ2-5; TRBD2 matches at 9 bases. J gave up 1 base and V 4 bases, and 7 bases lay outside the gene matches. The CDR3 extends over 15 amino acids. Germline CDR1 and CDR2: DFQATT and SNEGSKA (reference sequence). For the CDR3, the DNA is TGCAGTGCTACCCGGTTGACTAGCGGCCAAGAGACCCAGTACTTC. It specifies CSATRLTSGQETQYF.

This clonotype has just a few counts. A read error may explain this, as a much larger clone is one base away. The rearrangement uses TRBV29-1 and TRBJ2-7, with 9 bases fitting TRBD1. V gave up 7 bases and J gave up 7 bases; unmatched junction bases: 11. Germline loops: CDR1 SQVTM, CDR2 ANQGSEA. The CDR3 runs 13 residues. The CDR3 nucleotides are TGCAGCGCCGGGACAGGGAAAAGCGGTGAGCAGTACTTC. This codes for CSAGTGKSGEQYF.